This T cell receptor beta chain was sequenced in a study of T cell changes during pregnancy in multiple sclerosis. Data came from immunoSEQ multiplex PCR; TCRdb stores just in-frame clones and leaves some out. The sample records around 19,000 clones, more than 70% being singletons. Per the germline V gene, CDR1 is LNHDA and CDR2 is SQIVND (reference sequence). With 7 bases removed from V and 4 bases from J, the gap between germline ends came to 13 bases. The CDR3 consists of 14 residues. This clone has only a few counts. The sequencing used CD8+ T cells from peripheral blood mononuclear cells, collected after pregnancy. This chain uses TRBV19 with TRBJ2-2, with D possibly TRBD2 on 7 matching bases. The TCR comes from a female donor with multiple sclerosis, enrolled in a pregnancy study. Here the CDR3 reads CASKGGFSTGELFF. The CDR3 bases are TGTGCCAGTAAGGGGGGGTTTAGCACCGGGGAGCTGTTTTTT.